This T cell receptor beta chain was sequenced for a study of STAT5B mutations in CD4+ large granular lymphocyte leukemia. Looked up from germline, CDR1 is SQVTM and CDR2 is ANQGSEA. V gave up 6 bases and J gave up 5 bases, with 16 bases separating them. The CDR3 length is 14 residues. Authors' analysis steps: Lowest detectable productive clonotype frequency was 2.59 x 10-5. TCRdb's copy holds only in-frame clones and misses some; the assay was immunoSEQ multiplex PCR. The V and J calls and clone size were taken over from that table, and D and trimming were inferred from the DNA. In the table there are 23,000 or so clones, 79% of which are singletons. Whole-study findings and limits: TRBV06-family usage was enriched in top patient clones (8/27) versus controls (2/35). CD4-sorted patient repertoires seemed more clonal than healthy CD4+ repertoires.

Notes on this clone: Its target is unknown.

Sequencing was performed on CD4+ T cells from blood buffy coats. This sequence was found in a human donor in good health. V gene TRBV29-1 combines with J gene TRBJ1-4; tentative D call: TRBD1 (6 bases). CDR3: CSVRIGQSNEKLFF. The CDR3 DNA is TGCAGCGTCAGGATAGGACAGAGCAATGAAAAACTGTTTTTT.